These 11 T cell receptor beta chains share one sample of origin, sequenced in a study of blood T cell repertoires in COVID-19 (dated by TCRdb to 2020 to 2021). Libraries came from the immunoSEQ multiplex PCR assay. TCRdb stores this immuneACCESS table with in-frame sequences only. Part of the clones is absent; in the studies checked, under half of the shortfall reflects unresolved V genes, and no reason is known for the rest. A total of about 270,000 clones appear in this sample, roughly 86% of them only once. The ten biggest clones cover approximately 9.8% of the sample. Material: peripheral blood. The receptor set was obtained from a middle-aged man who had recovered from COVID-19.

The chain recombines TRBV6-4 with TRBJ1-2; perhaps TRBD1 as D (6 bases). In germline, CDR1 is MRHNA, CDR2 SNTAGT. The CDR3 sequence is 13 residues long. Deletions cut 5 bases from V and 7 bases from J, with 14 bases between. The CDR3 loop reads CASSPEGGSGYTF. The CDR3 DNA is TGTGCCAGCAGTCCGGAGGGGGGGTCTGGCTACACCTTC.

The chain uses TRBV6-2 or TRBV6-3 and TRBJ1-6, with 7 bases that match TRBD1. Germline CDR1 is MNHEY and CDR2 is SVGEGT. CDR3 size: 15 residues. J lost 7 bases, V lost 5 bases, and 8 bases had no gene match. The CDR3: CASSRGQLRNSPLHF. For the CDR3, the DNA is TGTGCCAGCAGTCGGGGACAGCTACGGAATTCACCCCTCCACTTT.

This clone was seen a few times. The CDR3 here is CASSTERGEQFF. For the CDR3, the DNA is TGTGCCAGTAGTACAGAACGGGGTGAGCAGTTCTTC. This rearrangement joins TRBV19 to TRBJ2-1; TRBD2 might be the D (5 bases). Germline V gene lookup returns CDR1 LNHDA and CDR2 SQIVND (reference sequence). The ends were cut back, 4 bases at V and 9 bases at J, with 10 bases in the middle. This CDR3 spans 12 amino acids. Drawing the rest from reference TRBV19 and TRBJ2-1, the complete variable domain is DGGITQSPKYLFRKEGQNVTLSCEQNLNHDAMYWYRQDPGQGLRLIYYSQIVNDFQKGDIAEGYSVSREKKESFPLTVTSAQKNPTAFYLCASSTERGEQFFGPGTRLTVL.

CDR3 residues: CASSRPGQGANYGYTF. In nucleotides, the CDR3 is TGTGCCAGTAGTCGCCCGGGACAGGGGGCGAACTATGGCTACACCTTC. The rearrangement joins TRBV19 to TRBJ1-2, with 12 bases aligning to TRBD1. Germline-derived CDR1 and CDR2 are LNHDA and SQIVND (reference sequence). This CDR3 comprises 16 residues. V shed 5 bases, J shed 2 bases, and the junction held 6 bases outside the gene matches.

The rearrangement links TRBV9 to TRBJ2-7; D might be TRBD2 (7 bases). The germline CDR1 and CDR2 sequences are SGDLS and YYNGEE. V was pared by 3 bases and J by 2 bases, with 24 bases between. There are 18 residues in the CDR3. CDR3 sequence: CASSEGSRGAGVPYEQYF. Here the CDR3 DNA reads TGTGCCAGCAGCGAGGGGAGCCGGGGGGCAGGGGTCCCCTACGAGCAGTACTTC.

This sequence joins TRBV15 and TRBJ1-2; D remains ambiguous. V was trimmed by 4 bases and J by 5 bases, leaving 17 bases between them. This CDR3 contains 15 residues. Germline V gene lookup returns CDR1 LNHNV and CDR2 YYDKDF (reference sequence). The DNA for the CDR3 is TGTGCCACCAGCACGCCCTGGCAGGCAGATTATGGCTACACCTTC. The encoded protein is CATSTPWQADYGYTF.

The chain links TRBV27 to TRBJ2-7; 8 nucleotides line up with TRBD2. Trimming at V came to 4 bases and at J to 4 bases, leaving 9 bases not matched to a gene. In germline, CDR1 is MNHEY, CDR2 SMNVEV (reference sequence). The CDR3 sequence is 15 residues long. The CDR3 loop reads CASSYRASGSYEQYF. Written as DNA, the CDR3 is TGTGCCAGCAGTTACCGGGCGAGCGGGAGTTACGAGCAGTACTTC.

The chain links TRBV5-1 to TRBJ2-5; 7 nucleotides line up with TRBD1. Trimming removed 0 bases from V and 5 bases from J; junction bases left unmatched: 7. Germline loops: CDR1 SGHRS, CDR2 YFSETQ. The CDR3 loop spans 15 amino acids. DNA for the CDR3: TGCGCCAGCAGCTTGGAGGGGGCTTTGGGGGAGACCCAGTACTTC. Its translation: CASSLEGALGETQYF.

The V gene is TRBV10-3, the J gene TRBJ2-2, with 9 bases aligning to TRBD1. Unmatched junction bases numbered 4, after V lost 2 bases and J lost 3 bases. The CDR3 has 16 amino acids. Germline CDR1 is ENHRY and CDR2 is SYGVKD. CDR3 sequence reads: CAISELWTGDTGELFF. The CDR3 DNA sequence: TGTGCCATCAGTGAGCTGTGGACAGGGGACACCGGGGAGCTGTTTTTT.

This chain links TRBV14 with TRBJ1-5; D possibly corresponds to TRBD1 (6 bases). This CDR3 has 20 residues. The germline V gene encodes CDR1 SGHDN and CDR2 FVKESK. Trimming cost V 4 bases and J 4 bases, with 29 bases left between them. CDR3 nucleotides: TGTGCCAGCAGCCTTGAGGGGGGGGCGTTTGTAGTTTTTGGGAATCAGCCCCAGCATTTT. Protein product: CASSLEGGAFVVFGNQPQHF.

The CDR3 DNA reads as TGTGCCAGCAGCCAACGGGGACTAGCGGGAGCAGATACGCAGTATTTT. Protein sequence: CASSQRGLAGADTQYF. The chain has TRBV3-1 (or the pseudogene TRBV3-2) and TRBJ2-3; 14 nucleotides line up with TRBD2. The trim removed 2 bases at V and 4 bases at J, leaving 2 bases unmatched. The CDR3 is 16 residues long. Per germline, CDR1 LGHDT and CDR2 YNNKEL (reference sequence).